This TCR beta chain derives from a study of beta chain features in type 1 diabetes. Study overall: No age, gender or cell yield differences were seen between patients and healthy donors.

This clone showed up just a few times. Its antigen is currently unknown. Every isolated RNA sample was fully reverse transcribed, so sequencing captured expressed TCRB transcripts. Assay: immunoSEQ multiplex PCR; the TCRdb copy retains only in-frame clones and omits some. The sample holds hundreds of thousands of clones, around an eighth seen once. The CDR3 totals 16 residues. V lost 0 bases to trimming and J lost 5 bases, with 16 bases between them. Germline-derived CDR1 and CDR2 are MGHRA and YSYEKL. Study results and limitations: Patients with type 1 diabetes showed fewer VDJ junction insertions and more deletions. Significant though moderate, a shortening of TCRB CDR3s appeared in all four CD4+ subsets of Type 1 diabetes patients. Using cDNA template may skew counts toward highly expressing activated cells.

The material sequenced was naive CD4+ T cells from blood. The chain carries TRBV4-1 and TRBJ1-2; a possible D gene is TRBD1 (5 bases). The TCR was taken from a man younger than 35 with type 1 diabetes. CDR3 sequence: CASSQDKRQQGYGYTF. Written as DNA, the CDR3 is TGCGCCAGCAGCCAAGATAAGCGACAGCAGGGATATGGCTACACCTTC.